These 28 T cell receptor beta chains share one sample of origin, sequenced in a study of T-cell reconstitution after alpha-beta-depleted transplantation in children. Unique molecular identifiers were used to barcode this TCRbeta library. TCRdb re-called the PCR reads through MiXCR, storing one row per CDR3 protein. The sample has a few hundred thousand distinct CDR3 sequences, 10% to 15% seen once. The material sequenced was PBMCs, mostly from graft donor cells, taken 360 days after TCRalphabeta/CD19-depleted stem cell transplant. The receptors here all came from a male patient younger than 18 who had a stem cell transplant for acute myeloid leukemia, so the T cells may come from the graft donor.

This clonotype was counted only a few times. This sequence joins TRBV6-2 or TRBV6-3 and TRBJ2-2; a possible D gene is TRBD1 (5 bases). The CDR3 has 13 amino acids. Germline V gives CDR1 MNHEY, CDR2 SVGEGT. V gave up 8 bases and J gave up 4 bases, with 11 bases separating them. In DNA, the CDR3 is TGTGCCAGCCGGCTAGGGGTCACCGGGGAGCTGTTTTTT. It codes for CASRLGVTGELFF.

This clonotype came up a few times. The chain recombines TRBV12-3 or TRBV12-4 with TRBJ2-7, with 7 positions matching TRBD1. V was pared by 1 base and J by 5 bases, with 5 bases of the junction left unmatched. This CDR3 is built from 14 residues. The CDR3 is CASSLEGAINEQYF. CDR3 nucleotide sequence: TGTGCCAGCAGTTTAGAGGGGGCTATAAACGAGCAGTACTTC.

The rearrangement links TRBV28 to TRBJ1-3; D unclear. V lost 2 bases and J 0 bases, leaving 14 bases between the germline ends. The germline V gene has CDR1 MDHEN and CDR2 SYDVKM. The CDR3 length is 17 residues. The CDR3 loop reads CASSLRLGPTSGNTIYF. As DNA, the CDR3 is TGTGCCAGCAGTTTACGTTTAGGCCCTACCTCTGGAAACACCATATATTTT. Combining the CDR3 with reference TRBV28 and TRBJ1-3 gives the whole variable domain DVKVTQSSRYLVKRTGEKVFLECVQDMDHENMFWYRQDPGLGLRLIYFSYDVKMKEKGDIPEGYSVSREKKERFSLILESASTNQTSMYLCASSLRLGPTSGNTIYFGEGSWLTVV.

The chain employs TRBV29-1 and TRBJ2-4; D not certain. The CDR3 covers 13 residues. Germline CDR1 is SQVTM and CDR2 is ANQGSEA. Trimming took off 1 base at V and 0 bases at J, with 4 bases between the two ends. The CDR3 DNA reads TGCAGCGTTGAAGCCGTAGCCAAAAACATTCAGTACTTC. This translates into CSVEAVAKNIQYF.

This clonotype was seen only a few times. The V call is TRBV25-1, the J call TRBJ2-7; TRBD1 agrees at 10 bases. J gave up 2 bases and V 5 bases, and 12 bases lay outside the gene matches. Germline assignment: CDR1 MGHDK and CDR2 SYGVNS. The CDR3 is made up of 17 amino acids. CDR3 nucleotides: TGTGCCAGCAGTCCCCTAGCCGGCGGACAGGGGGCCTACGAGCAGTACTTC. Its protein product is CASSPLAGGQGAYEQYF.

This clonotype was detected only a few times. This rearrangement joins TRBV7-2 to TRBJ2-7; 7 bases fit TRBD2. CDR1 and CDR2 (germline): SGHTA, FQGNSA. V was pared by 8 bases and J by 3 bases, with 7 bases of the junction left unmatched. The CDR3 runs 13 residues. For the CDR3, the DNA is TGTGCCAGCGCCGGACTAGTGGGCTACGAGCAGTACTTC. As protein: CASAGLVGYEQYF. Using reference TRBV7-2 and TRBJ2-7 for the parts outside the CDR3, the full variable domain is GAGVSQSPSNKVTEKGKDVELRCDPISGHTALYWYRQSLGQGLEFLIYFQGNSAPDKSGLPSDRFSAERTGGSVSTLTIQRTQQEDSAVYLCASAGLVGYEQYFGPGTRLTVT.

This clonotype was observed at least ten times. The chain employs TRBV29-1 and TRBJ2-7, with a weak D call TRBD2 (6 bases). Trimming left V 6 bases short and J 7 bases short, with 16 bases between. Germline CDR1 SQVTM, CDR2 ANQGSEA. This CDR3 is 12 amino acids long. Here the CDR3 reads CSVSWGEWEQYF. CDR3 bases: TGCAGCGTCTCGTGGGGGGAGTGGGAGCAGTACTTC.

In nucleotides, the CDR3 is TGCGCCAGCAGCTTGCGAAGGGTCCCGGGACCGACTTCAGCTAACTATGGCTACACCTTC. Translating it yields CASSLRRVPGPTSANYGYTF. The chain links TRBV5-1 to TRBJ1-2, with a possible D match to TRBD1 (5 bases). The CDR3 runs to 20 residues. Trimming left V 1 base short and J 0 bases short, with 25 bases between. Germline assignment: CDR1 SGHRS and CDR2 YFSETQ.

This clonotype was seen at least ten times. The chain carries TRBV4-2 and TRBJ2-3; TRBD2 aligns across 13 bases. The V gene's germline CDR1 is LGHNA and CDR2 YNFKEQ. CDR3 length: 15 amino acids. V was pared by 4 bases and J by 5 bases, with 3 bases of the junction left unmatched. CDR3 protein: CASSLGLAGEDTQYF. Here the CDR3 DNA reads TGTGCCAGCAGCCTAGGACTAGCGGGAGAAGATACGCAGTATTTT.

This clonotype appeared a single time. The chain recombines TRBV7-3 with TRBJ2-5; D is undetermined. The length of the CDR3 is 15 residues. Germline-derived CDR1 and CDR2 are SGHTA and FQGTGA. Trimming left V 5 bases short and J 5 bases short, with 18 bases between. The CDR3 reads CASSRFGPSGETQYF. The CDR3 nucleotides are TGTGCCAGCAGCCGTTTTGGGCCCTCCGGGGAGACCCAGTACTTC.

This clonotype was seen more than once but under ten times. The CDR3 loop is CASSARGARGTDTQYF. In nucleotides, the CDR3 is TGTGCCAGCAGTGCCCGAGGGGCCCGAGGTACAGATACGCAGTATTTT. The genes are TRBV28 and TRBJ2-3; D possibly uses TRBD1 or TRBD2 (5 bases each). Trimming cost V 5 bases and J 3 bases, with 18 bases left between them. The CDR3 is 16 amino acids. Looked up from germline, CDR1 is MDHEN and CDR2 is SYDVKM.

In its sample, this clonotype was seen many times. V usage is TRBV5-1 and J usage is TRBJ2-1; 12 bases line up with TRBD1. The CDR3 loop spans 16 amino acids. Germline V gene data show CDR1 as SGHRS and CDR2 as YFSETQ. The V and J ends lost 4 bases and 10 bases, in that order; junction bases with no gene match: 12. As DNA, the CDR3 is TGCGCCAGCAGCGTAGGGACAGGGGGCGTAGTTAGGGAGCAGTTCTTC. Its translation: CASSVGTGGVVREQFF.

The rearrangement links TRBV5-1 to TRBJ1-1, with D perhaps TRBD1 (6 bases). The CDR3 runs to 12 residues. V was shortened by 5 bases and J by 11 bases, with 16 bases between the two germline ends. Germline CDR1 SGHRS, CDR2 YFSETQ. CDR3 loop: CASSYGGAQAFF. CDR3 bases: TGCGCCAGCAGTTACGGGGGGGCGCAGGCTTTCTTT. The whole variable domain, filled in from reference TRBV5-1 and TRBJ1-1, reads KAGVTQTPRYLIKTRGQQVTLSCSPISGHRSVSWYQQTPGQGLQFLFEYFSETQRNKGNFPGRFSGRQFSNSRSEMNVSTLELGDSALYLCASSYGGAQAFFGQGTRLTVV.

This chain uses TRBV12-3 or TRBV12-4 with TRBJ1-5; D is ambiguous. This CDR3 contains 16 residues. Between the trimmed V and J ends, which lost 4 bases and 4 bases, there was a span of 17 bases. CDR3 loop: CASSSNRVPENQPQHF. CDR3 nucleotides: TGTGCCAGCAGTTCGAACCGGGTCCCAGAGAATCAGCCCCAGCATTTT.

This chain links TRBV7-2 with TRBJ2-3; D not certain. Germline V CDR1 and CDR2: SGHTA, FQGNSA. V dropped 1 base and J dropped 4 bases, with 15 bases sitting between them. This CDR3 has 16 amino acids. In nucleotides, the CDR3 is TGTGCCAGCAGCTTAGTGACTGGGGTCCTCCCAGATACGCAGTATTTT. Translating it yields CASSLVTGVLPDTQYF.

V gene TRBV20-1 combines with J gene TRBJ1-6; TRBD1 matches at 7 bases. This CDR3 has 14 residues. V lost 7 bases and J lost 8; bases outside the gene matches: 11. The germline CDR1 and CDR2 sequences are DFQATT and SNEGSKA (reference sequence). For the CDR3, the DNA is TGCAGTGTTGACTTGACAGGGCGGGATTCACCCCTCCACTTT. It is translated as CSVDLTGRDSPLHF.

This clonotype has just one count. The rearrangement uses TRBV12-5 and TRBJ2-1, with D unresolved. Looked up from germline, CDR1 is LGHNT and CDR2 is FRNRAP. The length of the CDR3 is 16 residues. The V gene lost 3 bases and the J gene lost 3 bases, with 15 bases spanning the gap. CDR3 sequence (DNA): TGTGCTAGTGGTTTCGAGGCGGCTCCATTCTACAATGAGCAGTTCTTC. Translation gives CASGFEAAPFYNEQFF.

This clonotype showed up many times. At one end the junction does not follow the germline gene, possibly because of a read error. CDR3 bases: TGTGCCAGCAGCTCCGGTGTAATGGACTTC. Amino acids: CASSSGVMDF. The V and J genes are TRBV28 and TRBJ2-7, with D unresolved. There are 10 residues in the CDR3. CDR1 MDHEN and CDR2 SYDVKM come from the germline V gene.

This clonotype has a handful of counts. V usage is TRBV29-1 and J usage is TRBJ2-7; D gene uncertain. Germline V gene sequence: CDR1 SQVTM, CDR2 ANQGSEA. V lost 4 bases and J lost 3, with 10 bases in between. The length of the CDR3 is 12 residues. The CDR3 here is CSVGSYLYEQYF. In nucleotides, the CDR3 is TGCAGCGTTGGTTCCTACCTCTACGAGCAGTACTTC.

This clonotype was observed at least ten times. The V call is TRBV5-1, the J call TRBJ2-2; D not certain. V was pared by 3 bases and J by 1 base, with 10 bases between. CDR3 length: 15 residues. The germline V gene has CDR1 SGHRS and CDR2 YFSETQ. CDR3 amino acids: CASSSRALNTGELFF. CDR3 DNA: TGCGCCAGCAGCTCTAGGGCCTTGAACACCGGGGAGCTGTTTTTT.

This clonotype was picked up a small number of times. The chain combines TRBV5-1 with TRBJ2-5; tentatively, D is TRBD1 (6 bases). V was pared by 2 bases and J by 0 bases, with 8 bases between. Looked up from germline, CDR1 is SGHRS and CDR2 is YFSETQ. There are 14 residues in the CDR3. CDR3 nucleotides: TGCGCCAGCAGCTTCCAGGGGTACCAAGAGACCCAGTACTTC. Amino acids: CASSFQGYQETQYF.

Many counts were recorded for this clonotype. This chain uses TRBV3-1 with TRBJ2-7; D is possibly TRBD2 (6 bases). Trimming removed 2 bases from V and 2 bases from J, with 10 bases in between. CDR3 length: 14 amino acids. Per the germline V gene, CDR1 is LGHDT and CDR2 is YNNKEL (reference sequence). In DNA form, the CDR3 reads TGTGCCAGCAGCCAAAGCAGGACTACCTACGAGCAGTACTTC. This encodes CASSQSRTTYEQYF.

This clonotype was observed many times. The gene calls are TRBV27 and TRBJ2-7, with 9 bases fitting TRBD1. The CDR3 sequence is 16 residues long. From germline, CDR1 is MNHEY and CDR2 SMNVEV (reference sequence). V lost 4 bases to trimming and J lost 2 bases; unmatched junction nucleotides: 9. The CDR3: CASSSFGTGPTYEQYF. The CDR3, as DNA: TGTGCCAGCAGTTCATTCGGGACAGGGCCGACCTACGAGCAGTACTTC.

The V call is TRBV6-4, the J call TRBJ2-5; possibly TRBD2 for D (8 bases). V was shortened by 6 bases and J by 4 bases, with 21 bases between the two germline ends. The CDR3 sequence is 16 residues long. Germline loops: CDR1 MRHNA, CDR2 SNTAGT. CDR3 nucleotide sequence: TGTGCCAGCAGCCCTTCAGACAGGGCGGGAGGAGAGACCCAGTACTTC. Protein: CASSPSDRAGGETQYF.

This clonotype appeared a few times. The chain carries TRBV3-1 and TRBJ2-7; 9 nucleotides match TRBD2. V gave up 2 bases and J gave up 7 bases; unmatched junction bases: 12. In germline, CDR1 is LGHDT, CDR2 YNNKEL (reference sequence). This CDR3 comprises 16 residues. For the CDR3, the DNA is TGTGCCAGCAGCCAAATGTCACTAGCGGGCCCATTAGAGCAGTACTTC. It is translated as CASSQMSLAGPLEQYF.

Comment on this clonotype: A read error may account for a junction end that differs from germline. The chain recombines TRBV12-3 or TRBV12-4 with TRBJ2-7; the D gene could be TRBD1 or TRBD2 (5 bases each). CDR3 length: 15 residues. The CDR3 here is CASCFGGRSIYEQYF. The CDR3 DNA sequence: TGTGCCAGCTGTTTTGGGGGTCGCAGTATCTACGAGCAGTACTTC.

V gene TRBV7-8 combines with J gene TRBJ1-2; a weak D match, TRBD1 (5 bases). The CDR3 loop spans 13 amino acids. V lost 4 bases, J lost 7 bases, and 13 bases lay in between. Germline V gene data show CDR1 as SGHVS and CDR2 as FQNEAQ. CDR3 region: CASSSQVRVGYTF. The CDR3 DNA reads TGTGCCAGCAGCTCACAGGTTCGGGTTGGCTACACCTTC. The complete variable domain, with remaining parts taken from reference TRBV7-8 and TRBJ1-2, reads GAGVSQSPRYKVAKRGQDVALRCDPISGHVSLFWYQQALGQGPEFLTYFQNEAQLDKSGLPSDRFFAERPEGSVSTLKIQRTQQEDSAVYLCASSSQVRVGYTFGSGTRLTVV.

This clonotype occurred many times. The chain carries TRBV29-1 and TRBJ1-1; no definite D call. This CDR3 has 12 residues. Germline values: CDR1 SQVTM, CDR2 ANQGSEA. V lost 3 bases, J lost 4 bases, and 9 bases lay in between. The CDR3 DNA follows: TGCAGCGTTGACGGCTCGGGCACTGAAGCTTTCTTT. Translating gives CSVDGSGTEAFF. Based on the CDR3 plus reference TRBV29-1 and TRBJ1-1, the full variable domain is SAVISQKPSRDICQRGTSLTIQCQVDSQVTMMFWYRQQPGQSLTLIATANQGSEATYESGFVIDKFPISRPNLTFSTLTVSNMSPEDSSIYLCSVDGSGTEAFFGQGTRLTVV.